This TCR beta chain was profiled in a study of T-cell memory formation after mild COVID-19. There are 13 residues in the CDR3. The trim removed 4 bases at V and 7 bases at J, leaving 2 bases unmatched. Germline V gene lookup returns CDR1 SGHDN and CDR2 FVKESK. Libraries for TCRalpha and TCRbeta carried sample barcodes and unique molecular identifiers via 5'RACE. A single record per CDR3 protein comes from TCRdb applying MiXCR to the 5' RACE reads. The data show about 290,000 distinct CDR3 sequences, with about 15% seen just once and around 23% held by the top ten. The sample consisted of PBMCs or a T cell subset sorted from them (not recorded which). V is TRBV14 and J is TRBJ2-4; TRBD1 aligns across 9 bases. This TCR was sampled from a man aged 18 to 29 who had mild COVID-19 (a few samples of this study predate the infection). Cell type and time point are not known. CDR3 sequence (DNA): TGTGCCAGCAGCCGGGACAGGGCTAACATTCAGTACTTC. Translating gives CASSRDRANIQYF.